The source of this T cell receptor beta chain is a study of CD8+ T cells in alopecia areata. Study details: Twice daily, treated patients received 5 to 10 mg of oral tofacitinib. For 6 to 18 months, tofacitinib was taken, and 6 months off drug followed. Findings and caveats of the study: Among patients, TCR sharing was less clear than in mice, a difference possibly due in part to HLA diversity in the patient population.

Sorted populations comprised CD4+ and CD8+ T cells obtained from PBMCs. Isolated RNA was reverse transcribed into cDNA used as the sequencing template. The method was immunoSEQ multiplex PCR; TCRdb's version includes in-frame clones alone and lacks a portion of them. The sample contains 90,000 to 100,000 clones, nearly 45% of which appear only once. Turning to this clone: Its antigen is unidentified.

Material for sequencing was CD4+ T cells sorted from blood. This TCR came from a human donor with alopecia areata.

As DNA, the CDR3 is TGTGCCAGCAGTCCTACAGGGGCCGGCAATGAGCAGTTCTTC. It specifies CASSPTGAGNEQFF. This chain joins TRBV2 and TRBJ2-1, with TRBD1 identical over 7 bases. CDR3 size: 14 residues. Losses at the gene ends were 5 bases for V and 6 bases for J; bases not matched to a gene: 7. Germline V CDR1 and CDR2: SNHLY, FYNNEI.